This T cell receptor (beta chain) was captured in a study of metastatic and nonmetastatic thyroid tumors. Each patient came to thyroid surgery without any prior treatment (of any kind). The V gene's germline CDR1 is DFQATT and CDR2 SNEGSKA (reference sequence). V dropped 0 bases and J dropped 10 bases, with 16 bases sitting between them. This CDR3 has 13 residues. Original data processing: For papillary thyroid cancer, a distant-metastasis classifier was constructed from CDR3 differences observed across clinicopathological groups. TCRdb ran MiXCR on the PCR reads. The V and J calls here are based on TCRdb, not the publication. Found here are around 30,000 clones, about 15% of them singletons; the top ten hold about a fifth.

Sequenced input: blood. This TCR was sampled from a male donor with papillary thyroid cancer or a benign thyroid nodule (not recorded which). Some clones in this sample may be carry-over from other donors' samples. The rearrangement links TRBV20-1 to TRBJ2-7; possibly TRBD1 for D (5 bases). Here the CDR3 DNA reads TGCAGTGCTAGAGATCCGGACATGGGGCATCAGTACTTC. Protein: CSARDPDMGHQYF.